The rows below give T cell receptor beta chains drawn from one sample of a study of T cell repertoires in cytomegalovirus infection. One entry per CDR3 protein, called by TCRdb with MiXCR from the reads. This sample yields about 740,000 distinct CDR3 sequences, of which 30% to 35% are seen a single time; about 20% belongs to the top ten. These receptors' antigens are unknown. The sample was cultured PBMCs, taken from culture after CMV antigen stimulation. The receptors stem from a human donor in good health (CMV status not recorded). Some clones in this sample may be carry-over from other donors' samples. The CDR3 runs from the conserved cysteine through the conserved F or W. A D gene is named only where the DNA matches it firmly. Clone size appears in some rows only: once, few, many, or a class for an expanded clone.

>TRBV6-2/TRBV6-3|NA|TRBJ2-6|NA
CASSRTGHGANVLTF
TGTGCCAGCAGTCGTACAGGGCACGGGGCCAACGTCCTGACTTTC
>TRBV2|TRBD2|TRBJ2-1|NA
CASTRREGLANSYNEQFF
TGTGCCAGCACCAGAAGGGAGGGACTAGCCAACTCCTACAATGAGCAGTTCTTC
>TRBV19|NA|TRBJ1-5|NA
CASSHDRTQGNQPQHF
TGTGCCAGTAGTCATGACAGGACTCAGGGCAATCAGCCCCAGCATTTT
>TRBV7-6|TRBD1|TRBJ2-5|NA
CASSPGTGRGTQYF
TGTGCCAGCAGCCCCGGGACAGGCCGCGGGACCCAGTACTTC
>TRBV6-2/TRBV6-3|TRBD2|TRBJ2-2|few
CASTSGLAGGVTGELFF
TGTGCCAGCACTTCAGGACTAGCGGGAGGTGTCACCGGGGAGCTGTTTTTT
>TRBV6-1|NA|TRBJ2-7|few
CASSDIRDPVHEQYF
TGTGCCAGCAGTGATATCCGGGATCCTGTTCACGAGCAGTACTTC
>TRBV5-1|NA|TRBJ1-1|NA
CASSPLDGRNTEAFF
TGCGCCAGCAGCCCCTTGGACGGGCGGAACACTGAAGCTTTCTTT
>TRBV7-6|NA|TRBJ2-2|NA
CASSFRDTGELFF
TGTGCCAGCAGCTTCAGGGACACCGGGGAGCTGTTTTTT
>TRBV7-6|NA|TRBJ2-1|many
CASSPQVGLLSSYNEQFF
TGTGCCAGCAGCCCCCAGGTGGGGCTATTGAGCTCCTACAATGAGCAGTTCTTC
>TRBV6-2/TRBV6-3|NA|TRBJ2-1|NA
CASRTAHEQFF
TGTGCCAGCAGAACTGCCCATGAGCAGTTCTTC
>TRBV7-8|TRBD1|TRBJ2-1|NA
CASSVPRDRGSYGPSYNEHFF
TGTGCCAGCAGCGTACCCCGGGACAGGGGTTCCTACGGGCCCTCCTACAATGAGCATTTCTTC
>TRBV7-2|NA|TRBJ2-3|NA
CASSSMPIGAAVTDTQYF
TGTGCCAGCAGCTCGATGCCCATCGGGGCGGCGGTCACAGATACGCAGTATTTT
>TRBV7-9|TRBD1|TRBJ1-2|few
CASSPKIGQVPRDYGYTF
TGTGCCAGCAGCCCGAAAATCGGACAGGTCCCGAGAGACTATGGCTACACCTTC
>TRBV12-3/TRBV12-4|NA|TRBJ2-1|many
CASSEGTYNEQFF
TGTGCCAGCTCCGAGGGGACGTACAATGAGCAGTTCTTC
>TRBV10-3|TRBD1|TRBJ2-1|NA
CAMGDRDRIEFF
TGTGCCATGGGCGACAGGGATAGAATCGAGTTCTTC
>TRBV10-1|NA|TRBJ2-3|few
CASSESYLDTQYF
TGCGCCAGCAGTGAGAGCTACTTAGATACGCAGTATTTT
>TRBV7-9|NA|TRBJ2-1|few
CASSSIRGPSFF
TGTGCCAGCAGTTCCATCAGGGGCCCGTCATTCTTC
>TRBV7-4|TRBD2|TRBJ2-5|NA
CASSLLPRTSVLQETQYF
TGTGCCAGCAGCCTGCTCCCGAGGACTAGCGTACTACAAGAGACCCAGTACTTC
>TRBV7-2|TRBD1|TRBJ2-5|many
CASSRTHGQGKETQYF
TGTGCCAGCAGCCGGACCCACGGACAGGGAAAAGAGACCCAGTACTTC
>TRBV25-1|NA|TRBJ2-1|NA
CASWDATYNEQFF
TGTGCCTCCTGGGACGCCACCTACAATGAGCAGTTCTTC
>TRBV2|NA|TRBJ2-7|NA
CATVLAESSYEQYF
TGTGCCACCGTCTTAGCGGAAAGCTCCTACGAGCAGTACTTC
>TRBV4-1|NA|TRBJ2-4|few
CASSQVAVAKNIQYF
TGCGCCAGCAGCCAAGTTGCTGTAGCCAAAAACATTCAGTACTTC
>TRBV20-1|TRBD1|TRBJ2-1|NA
CSASAGGQANEQFF
TGCAGTGCTAGCGCTGGGGGACAGGCGAATGAGCAGTTCTTC
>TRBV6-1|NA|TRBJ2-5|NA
CASRGRTGAGEETQYF
TGTGCCAGCAGGGGCCGAACAGGGGCGGGAGAAGAGACCCAGTACTTC
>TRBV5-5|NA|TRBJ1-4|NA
CASSLAPPINEKLFF
TGTGCCAGCAGCTTGGCCCCACCGATTAATGAAAAACTGTTTTTT
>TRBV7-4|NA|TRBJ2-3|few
CASSPPRGERQYF
TGTGCCAGCAGCCCCCCGAGGGGGGAACGGCAGTATTTT
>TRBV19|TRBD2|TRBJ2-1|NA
CASKRRGLVDNEQFF
TGTGCCAGTAAACGGCGGGGACTAGTTGACAATGAGCAGTTCTTC
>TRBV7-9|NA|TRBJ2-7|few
CASSLISGLYEQYF
TGTGCCAGCAGCTTAATTAGCGGCCTATACGAGCAGTACTTC
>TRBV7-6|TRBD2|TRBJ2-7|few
CASSLVPFGTRDYSYEQYF
TGTGCCAGCAGCTTAGTTCCGTTTGGTACCCGGGACTATTCTTACGAGCAGTACTTC
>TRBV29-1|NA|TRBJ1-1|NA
CSVEDSGNAEAFF
TGCAGCGTTGAAGATTCAGGGAACGCTGAAGCTTTCTTT
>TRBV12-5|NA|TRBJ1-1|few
CASGLGRGTDTEAFF
TGTGCTAGTGGTCTCGGGAGAGGGACGGACACTGAAGCTTTCTTT
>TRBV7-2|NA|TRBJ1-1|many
CASSLGGLANTEAFF
TGTGCCAGCAGCTTAGGTGGTCTGGCGAACACTGAAGCTTTCTTT
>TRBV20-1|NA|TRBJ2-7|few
CSAPGFGIDGGYEQYF
TGCAGTGCCCCGGGGTTCGGCATCGACGGGGGCTACGAGCAGTACTTC
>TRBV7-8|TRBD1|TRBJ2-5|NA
CASTPVQGSGETQYF
TGTGCCAGCACCCCCGTACAGGGGAGTGGAGAGACCCAGTACTTC
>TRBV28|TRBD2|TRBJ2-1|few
CASSFGLAGGIEQFF
TGTGCCAGCAGTTTTGGACTAGCGGGGGGGATTGAGCAGTTCTTC
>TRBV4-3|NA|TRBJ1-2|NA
CASSQSSANYGYTF
TGCGCCAGCAGCCAATCTTCAGCTAACTATGGCTACACCTTC
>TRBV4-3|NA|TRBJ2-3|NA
CASSQDRHSLNTQYF
TGCGCCAGCAGCCAAGATCGGCACTCCTTGAATACGCAGTATTTT
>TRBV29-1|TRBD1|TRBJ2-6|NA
CSVYDQGDGSGANVLTF
TGCAGCGTGTACGACCAGGGGGATGGCTCTGGGGCCAACGTCCTGACTTTC
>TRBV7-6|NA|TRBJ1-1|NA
CASSLGPGSTEAFF
TGTGCCAGCAGCTTGGGTCCGGGCAGCACTGAAGCTTTCTTT
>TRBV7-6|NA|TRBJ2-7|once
CASSPLALEGPPYEQYF
TGTGCCAGCAGCCCACTTGCCCTGGAAGGACCACCCTACGAGCAGTACTTC
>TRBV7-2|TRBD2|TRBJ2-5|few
CASSPNGRQETQYF
TGTGCCAGCAGCCCTAACGGGAGGCAAGAGACCCAGTACTTC
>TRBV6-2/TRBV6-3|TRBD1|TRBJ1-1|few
CASSYSDRDTEAFF
TGTGCCAGCAGTTACTCGGACAGGGACACTGAAGCTTTCTTT
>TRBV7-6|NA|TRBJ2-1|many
CASSRGGGYNEQFF
TGTGCCAGCAGCCGAGGGGGAGGGTACAATGAGCAGTTCTTC
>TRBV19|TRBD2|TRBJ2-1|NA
CASTRPGGRARF
TGTGCCAGTACCAGACCGGGGGGACGCGCTCGCTTC
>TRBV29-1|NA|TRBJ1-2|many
CSVATLRQGYTF
TGCAGCGTCGCAACACTGAGGCAGGGCTACACCTTC
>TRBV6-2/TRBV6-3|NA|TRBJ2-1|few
CASSQTHFGQGDNEQFF
TGTGCCAGCAGTCAAACCCATTTCGGGCAGGGCGACAATGAGCAGTTCTTC
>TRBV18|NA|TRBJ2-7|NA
CASSPQLAQGKANEQYF
TGTGCCAGCTCACCACAACTAGCGCAGGGGAAGGCAAACGAGCAGTACTTC
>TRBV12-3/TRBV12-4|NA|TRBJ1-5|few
CASSLTSGQPQHF
TGTGCCAGCAGCCTGACGTCGGGTCAGCCCCAGCATTTT
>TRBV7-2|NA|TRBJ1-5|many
CASSLVAGPYQPQHF
TGTGCCAGCAGCTTAGTCGCAGGTCCGTATCAGCCCCAGCATTTT
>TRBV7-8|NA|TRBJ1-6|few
CASSLTASSYNSPLHF
TGTGCCAGCAGCTTAACCGCGAGCTCCTATAATTCACCCCTCCACTTT
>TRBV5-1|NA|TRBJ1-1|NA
CASSLAGRHTEAFF
TGCGCCAGCAGCCTGGCGGGCCGGCACACTGAAGCTTTCTTT
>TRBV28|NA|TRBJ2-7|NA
CASMSNEQYF
TGTGCCAGCATGTCGAACGAGCAGTACTTC
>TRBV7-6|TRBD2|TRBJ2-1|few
CASSPIGPGLSNEQFF
TGTGCCAGCAGCCCTATAGGCCCGGGACTATCAAATGAGCAGTTCTTC
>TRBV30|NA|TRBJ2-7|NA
CAWGGTPYEQYF
TGTGCCTGGGGAGGAACCCCCTACGAGCAGTACTTC
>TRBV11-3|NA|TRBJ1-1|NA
CASSTRMNTEAFF
TGTGCCAGCAGCACCCGAATGAACACTGAAGCTTTCTTT
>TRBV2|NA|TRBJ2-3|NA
CASSERPSGSTDTQYF
TGTGCCAGCAGTGAGCGGCCGAGCGGGAGCACAGATACGCAGTATTTT
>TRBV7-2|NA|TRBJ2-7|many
CASSPTTYEQYF
TGTGCCAGCAGCCCCACGACCTACGAGCAGTACTTC
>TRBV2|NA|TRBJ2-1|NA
CASSETLGSSYNEQFF
TGTGCCAGCAGTGAAACCCTTGGCAGCTCCTACAATGAGCAGTTCTTC
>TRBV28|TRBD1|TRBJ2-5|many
CASSGMGQGRETQYF
TGTGCCAGCAGTGGTATGGGACAGGGGAGGGAGACCCAGTACTTC